This T cell receptor (beta chain) was identified during a study of cytomegalovirus exposure and HLA in healthy donors. Study-level points and caveats: A later analysis reportedly identified an Asian-associated ancestry cluster as carrying fewer N-insertions than the roughly 700-donor mean. The HLA-A and HLA-B alleles of most subjects were reportedly predicted accurately from TCR beta sequences.

In germline, CDR1 is MNHEY, CDR2 SMNVEV (reference sequence). V lost 5 bases to trimming and J lost 7 bases, with 12 bases between them. This CDR3 spans 12 amino acids. Amplification used 60 Vbeta primers and 13 Jbeta primers. The assay was immunoSEQ multiplex PCR, and TCRdb's table has in-frame clones only and misses some. The sample holds more than 85,000 clones; more than 60% are singletons and the top ten take about 2%. About this clone itself: Its antigen is currently unknown.

V gene TRBV27 combines with J gene TRBJ2-7, with a possible D match to TRBD1 (6 bases). This receptor was identified in a boy under 18 in good health and CMV-seronegative. Source material: PBMCs. The CDR3 loop is CASSKQGREQYF. In DNA, the CDR3 is TGTGCCAGCAGTAAACAGGGTCGGGAGCAGTACTTC.